A selection of T cell receptor beta chains follows, all from one sample in a study of OX40 agonist ivuxolimab in advanced cancers. The assay was immunoSEQ multiplex PCR, and TCRdb's table has in-frame clones only and misses some. The sample includes 58,000 or so clones, around 81% of them seen just once. Material: CD4+ or CD8+ T cells sorted from blood, obtained in a trial of the OX40 agonist ivuxolimab. These receptors all come from an adult with an advanced solid tumor such as melanoma, head and neck, liver or kidney cancer. Both conserved end residues are part of each CDR3. Each record gives: CDR3 protein, CDR3 DNA, clone size, V gene, J gene, D gene. D genes are given only for firm matches. Clone size appears in some rows only: once, few, many, or a class for an expanded clone.

CDR3 protein: CASSSVDFYNEQFF; CDR3 DNA: TGTGCCAGCAGCTCGGTGGATTTTTACAATGAGCAGTTCTTC; clone size: NA; V gene: TRBV11-2; J gene: TRBJ2-1; D gene: NA
CDR3 protein: CAISESRANSYNSPLHF; CDR3 DNA: TGTGCCATCAGTGAGTCGAGGGCGAACTCCTATAATTCACCCCTCCACTTT; clone size: NA; V gene: TRBV10-3; J gene: TRBJ1-6; D gene: NA
CDR3 protein: CASIGRRGSYEQYF; CDR3 DNA: TGTGCCAGCATCGGTAGGAGGGGCTCCTACGAGCAGTACTTC; clone size: NA; V gene: TRBV6-1; J gene: TRBJ2-7; D gene: NA
CDR3 protein: CASSPLAGDSAKNIQYF; CDR3 DNA: TGTGCCAGCTCACCACTAGCGGGAGATTCTGCCAAAAACATTCAGTACTTC; clone size: NA; V gene: TRBV18; J gene: TRBJ2-4; D gene: TRBD2
CDR3 protein: CASSQLQGSGYEQYF; CDR3 DNA: TGCGCCAGCAGCCAACTTCAAGGGAGCGGGTACGAGCAGTACTTC; clone size: NA; V gene: TRBV4-1; J gene: TRBJ2-7; D gene: NA
CDR3 protein: CASSLMPALLNEQFF; CDR3 DNA: TGTGCCAGCAGTTTAATGCCTGCTTTGCTGAATGAGCAGTTCTTC; clone size: few; V gene: TRBV27; J gene: TRBJ2-1; D gene: NA
CDR3 protein: CATSREPTGGKSRPFF; CDR3 DNA: TGTGCCACCAGCAGGGAACCGACAGGGGGCAAATCCCGGCCGTTCTTC; clone size: NA; V gene: TRBV15; J gene: TRBJ2-1; D gene: TRBD1
CDR3 protein: CASSFLNGYTF; CDR3 DNA: TGTGCCAGCAGCTTTTTGAATGGCTACACCTTC; clone size: once; V gene: TRBV7-3; J gene: TRBJ1-2; D gene: NA
CDR3 protein: CASSLKAADQPQHF; CDR3 DNA: TGTGCCAGCAGTTTAAAAGCGGCGGATCAGCCCCAGCATTTT; clone size: NA; V gene: TRBV27; J gene: TRBJ1-5; D gene: NA
CDR3 protein: CARPPGQVPQYF; CDR3 DNA: TGCGCCAGACCCCCGGGACAGGTTCCGCAGTACTTC; clone size: NA; V gene: TRBV10-1; J gene: TRBJ2-7; D gene: TRBD1
CDR3 protein: CASSYYTIYF; CDR3 DNA: TGTGCCAGCAGTTATTACACCATATATTTT; clone size: NA; V gene: TRBV6-5; J gene: TRBJ1-3; D gene: NA
CDR3 protein: CASSIDLMQTTGANVLTF; CDR3 DNA: TGTGCCAGTAGTATAGATCTCATGCAGACGACTGGGGCCAACGTCCTGACTTTC; clone size: NA; V gene: TRBV19; J gene: TRBJ2-6; D gene: NA
CDR3 protein: CASSIVGDKYQPQHF; CDR3 DNA: TGTGCCAGTAGTATAGTCGGGGACAAATATCAGCCCCAGCATTTT; clone size: NA; V gene: TRBV19; J gene: TRBJ1-5; D gene: NA
CDR3 protein: CASSPGTGVYEQYF; CDR3 DNA: TGTGCCAGCAGCCCCGGGACAGGGGTGTACGAGCAGTACTTC; clone size: NA; V gene: TRBV7-2; J gene: TRBJ2-7; D gene: TRBD1
CDR3 protein: CASMGGAGDTEAFF; CDR3 DNA: TGTGCCAGCATGGGGGGGGCAGGTGACACTGAAGCTTTCTTT; clone size: NA; V gene: TRBV28; J gene: TRBJ1-1; D gene: NA
CDR3 protein: CASSALGGGGINIQYF; CDR3 DNA: TGTGCCAGCAGCGCCCTTGGGGGAGGGGGTATAAACATTCAGTACTTC; clone size: NA; V gene: TRBV9; J gene: TRBJ2-4; D gene: NA
CDR3 protein: CASSLTGRAGQETQYF; CDR3 DNA: TGTGCCAGCAGCTTAACGGGCAGGGCGGGCCAAGAGACCCAGTACTTC; clone size: NA; V gene: TRBV7-3; J gene: TRBJ2-5; D gene: NA
CDR3 protein: CASSLGRGPDQPQHF; CDR3 DNA: TGCGCCAGCAGCCTAGGACGGGGGCCGGATCAGCCCCAGCATTTT; clone size: NA; V gene: TRBV4-1; J gene: TRBJ1-5; D gene: NA
CDR3 protein: CASSADRGYNEQFF; CDR3 DNA: TGTGCCAGCAGCGCCGACAGGGGTTACAATGAGCAGTTCTTC; clone size: NA; V gene: TRBV9; J gene: TRBJ2-1; D gene: TRBD1
CDR3 protein: CATGTGTGSPLHF; CDR3 DNA: TGTGCCACGGGGACAGGGACTGGTTCACCCCTCCACTTT; clone size: NA; V gene: TRBV10-3; J gene: TRBJ1-6; D gene: TRBD1
CDR3 protein: CASSVVEGATEAFF; CDR3 DNA: TGTGCCAGCAGCGTAGTTGAGGGGGCCACTGAAGCTTTCTTT; clone size: few; V gene: TRBV9; J gene: TRBJ1-1; D gene: TRBD1
CDR3 protein: CASIHSQGNYGYTF; CDR3 DNA: TGTGCCAGCATCCACTCACAGGGTAACTATGGCTACACCTTC; clone size: NA; V gene: TRBV6-1; J gene: TRBJ1-2; D gene: NA
CDR3 protein: CASSALAGSREQYF; CDR3 DNA: TGTGCCAGCAGCGCCCTAGCGGGGTCTAGAGAGCAGTACTTC; clone size: NA; V gene: TRBV14; J gene: TRBJ2-7; D gene: TRBD2
CDR3 protein: CASSEGGQGRQETQYF; CDR3 DNA: TGTGCCAGCAGTGAGGGGGGACAGGGGCGGCAAGAGACCCAGTACTTC; clone size: NA; V gene: TRBV2; J gene: TRBJ2-5; D gene: TRBD1
CDR3 protein: CASRGRLAGADTQYF; CDR3 DNA: TGTGCCAGCAGGGGTCGACTAGCGGGTGCAGATACGCAGTATTTT; clone size: NA; V gene: TRBV11-1; J gene: TRBJ2-3; D gene: TRBD2
CDR3 protein: CASSLEREGRAEQFF; CDR3 DNA: TGTGCCAGCAGTTTAGAGCGGGAGGGCCGGGCTGAGCAGTTCTTC; clone size: NA; V gene: TRBV27; J gene: TRBJ2-1; D gene: TRBD2
CDR3 protein: CASWRQFQETQYF; CDR3 DNA: TGTGCCAGCTGGAGGCAGTTCCAAGAGACCCAGTACTTC; clone size: NA; V gene: TRBV6-6; J gene: TRBJ2-5; D gene: NA
CDR3 protein: CASSGQGLAGGNEQFF; CDR3 DNA: TGTGCCAGCAGCGGCCAAGGACTAGCGGGAGGTAATGAGCAGTTCTTC; clone size: once; V gene: TRBV21-1; J gene: TRBJ2-1; D gene: NA
CDR3 protein: CASSDKGQDEKLFF; CDR3 DNA: TGTGCCAGCAGTGATAAGGGGCAAGATGAAAAACTGTTTTTT; clone size: NA; V gene: TRBV2; J gene: TRBJ1-4; D gene: NA
CDR3 protein: CASSPREVSNQPQHF; CDR3 DNA: TGTGCCAGCAGTCCAAGGGAGGTTAGCAATCAGCCCCAGCATTTT; clone size: once; V gene: TRBV6-5; J gene: TRBJ1-5; D gene: NA
CDR3 protein: CASSLVAGGPETQYF; CDR3 DNA: TGTGCCAGCAGCTTAGTTGCGGGGGGGCCGGAGACCCAGTACTTC; clone size: NA; V gene: TRBV7-9; J gene: TRBJ2-5; D gene: TRBD2
CDR3 protein: CSPVAGDSYEQYF; CDR3 DNA: TGCAGCCCCGTCGCCGGGGACTCCTACGAGCAGTACTTC; clone size: NA; V gene: TRBV29-1; J gene: TRBJ2-7; D gene: NA
CDR3 protein: CASSGTGWEETQYF; CDR3 DNA: TGTGCCAGCAGCGGCACCGGTTGGGAAGAGACCCAGTACTTC; clone size: NA; V gene: TRBV5-8; J gene: TRBJ2-5; D gene: NA
CDR3 protein: CASSPGTGLDFSLF; CDR3 DNA: TGTGCCAGCAGTCCCGGGACAGGGTTGGACTTTTCGCTCTTC; clone size: NA; V gene: TRBV6-1; J gene: TRBJ2-1; D gene: TRBD1
CDR3 protein: CASSPGTVEREQYF; CDR3 DNA: TGTGCCAGCTCACCGGGAACAGTAGAACGCGAGCAGTACTTC; clone size: once; V gene: TRBV18; J gene: TRBJ2-7; D gene: NA
CDR3 protein: CASSMREGVDYEQYF; CDR3 DNA: TGTGCCAGTAGTATGAGAGAGGGAGTTGACTACGAGCAGTACTTC; clone size: few; V gene: TRBV19; J gene: TRBJ2-7; D gene: NA
CDR3 protein: CSVPRQGGQETQYF; CDR3 DNA: TGCAGCGTTCCCCGACAGGGTGGCCAAGAGACCCAGTACTTC; clone size: NA; V gene: TRBV29-1; J gene: TRBJ2-5; D gene: TRBD1
CDR3 protein: CASSEGAGTVYGYTF; CDR3 DNA: TGTGCCAGCAGTGAGGGAGCAGGGACAGTGTATGGCTACACCTTC; clone size: once; V gene: TRBV6-1; J gene: TRBJ1-2; D gene: TRBD1
CDR3 protein: CASSWTRGYEQYF; CDR3 DNA: TGTGCCAGCAGTTGGACTAGGGGTTACGAGCAGTACTTC; clone size: NA; V gene: TRBV6-1; J gene: TRBJ2-7; D gene: TRBD2
CDR3 protein: CASSLIPLAGADTQYF; CDR3 DNA: TGTGCCAGCAGCTTAATCCCCCTAGCGGGAGCAGATACGCAGTATTTT; clone size: NA; V gene: TRBV7-3; J gene: TRBJ2-3; D gene: TRBD2
CDR3 protein: CASSYSDRGTQYF; CDR3 DNA: TGTGCCAGCAGTTACTCGGACAGGGGGACCCAGTACTTC; clone size: NA; V gene: TRBV6-5; J gene: TRBJ2-5; D gene: TRBD1
CDR3 protein: CASGQERDSSYEQYF; CDR3 DNA: TGTGCCAGCGGCCAGGAACGGGACAGCTCCTACGAGCAGTACTTC; clone size: NA; V gene: TRBV18; J gene: TRBJ2-7; D gene: TRBD1
CDR3 protein: CSVERGSGSYEQYF; CDR3 DNA: TGCAGCGTTGAACGGGGGAGCGGGTCCTACGAGCAGTACTTC; clone size: NA; V gene: TRBV29-1; J gene: TRBJ2-7; D gene: NA
CDR3 protein: CATSRGQRNSPLHF; CDR3 DNA: TGTGCCACCAGCAGGGGACAGCGAAATTCACCCCTCCACTTT; clone size: NA; V gene: TRBV15; J gene: TRBJ1-6; D gene: TRBD1
CDR3 protein: CAWSRQGYGYTF; CDR3 DNA: TGTGCCTGGAGTCGGCAGGGCTATGGCTACACCTTC; clone size: NA; V gene: TRBV30; J gene: TRBJ1-2; D gene: NA
CDR3 protein: CASSPGLAGEETQYF; CDR3 DNA: TGCGCCAGCAGTCCGGGACTAGCGGGAGAAGAGACCCAGTACTTC; clone size: once; V gene: TRBV10-1; J gene: TRBJ2-5; D gene: TRBD2
CDR3 protein: CASSITGGALEKLFF; CDR3 DNA: TGTGCCAGTAGCATAACAGGGGGCGCCCTTGAAAAACTGTTTTTT; clone size: NA; V gene: TRBV19; J gene: TRBJ1-4; D gene: TRBD1
CDR3 protein: CASTGGGLTETQYF; CDR3 DNA: TGCGCCAGCACAGGGGGCGGCCTAACGGAGACCCAGTACTTC; clone size: NA; V gene: TRBV10-2; J gene: TRBJ2-5; D gene: TRBD1
CDR3 protein: CASSPAAGAETQYF; CDR3 DNA: TGTGCCAGCAGCCCTGCAGCGGGAGCGGAGACCCAGTACTTC; clone size: NA; V gene: TRBV9; J gene: TRBJ2-5; D gene: TRBD2
CDR3 protein: CASSYSKGGYNEQFF; CDR3 DNA: TGTGCCAGCAGTTACTCCAAAGGGGGCTACAATGAGCAGTTCTTC; clone size: once; V gene: TRBV6-5; J gene: TRBJ2-1; D gene: NA
CDR3 protein: CASSLMVPGEQFF; CDR3 DNA: TGTGCCAGCAGCTTAATGGTCCCGGGGGAGCAGTTCTTC; clone size: NA; V gene: TRBV13; J gene: TRBJ2-1; D gene: NA
CDR3 protein: CASSLPDRGPFEQYF; CDR3 DNA: TGTGCCAGCAGCTTACCGGACAGGGGGCCTTTCGAGCAGTACTTC; clone size: NA; V gene: TRBV7-9; J gene: TRBJ2-7; D gene: TRBD1
CDR3 protein: CASSLLQVGAGNQPQHF; CDR3 DNA: TGTGCCAGCAGTTTACTGCAGGTAGGGGCAGGCAATCAGCCCCAGCATTTT; clone size: NA; V gene: TRBV28; J gene: TRBJ1-5; D gene: NA
CDR3 protein: CASSSAGGHSPLHF; CDR3 DNA: TGTGCCAGCAGCTCGGCTGGAGGACATTCACCCCTCCACTTT; clone size: NA; V gene: TRBV9; J gene: TRBJ1-6; D gene: NA
CDR3 protein: CATGPRQYF; CDR3 DNA: TGTGCCACGGGGCCTCGGCAGTACTTC; clone size: few; V gene: TRBV6-1; J gene: TRBJ2-7; D gene: NA
CDR3 protein: CASSPNPGQGADEQFF; CDR3 DNA: TGTGCCAGCTCTCCCAATCCGGGACAGGGGGCGGATGAGCAGTTCTTC; clone size: NA; V gene: TRBV18; J gene: TRBJ2-1; D gene: TRBD1
CDR3 protein: CASSGDSGTNEKLFF; CDR3 DNA: TGTGCCAGCAGTGGAGACAGCGGAACTAATGAAAAACTGTTTTTT; clone size: NA; V gene: TRBV2; J gene: TRBJ1-4; D gene: NA
CDR3 protein: CASSLHQTLRDTEAFF; CDR3 DNA: TGTGCCAGCAGCTTACATCAGACCCTGAGGGACACTGAAGCTTTCTTT; clone size: NA; V gene: TRBV7-6; J gene: TRBJ1-1; D gene: NA
CDR3 protein: CASSLGTVGQYF; CDR3 DNA: TGTGCCAGCAGCTTAGGAACAGTCGGGCAGTACTTC; clone size: NA; V gene: TRBV11-2; J gene: TRBJ2-7; D gene: NA